This T cell receptor (beta chain) was sequenced in a study of blood T cell repertoires in COVID-19. Looking at the study overall: Researchers got acute and convalescent COVID-19 samples from the United States, Italy and Spain. T cells, B-cell-depleted T cells, or PBMCs provided the cDNA or gDNA that served as material.

This CDR3 comprises 15 residues. Germline V lookup: CDR1 DFQATT, CDR2 SNEGSKA (reference sequence). J was trimmed by 5 bases and V by 3 bases; bases with no gene match: 6. In the study's own analysis: Reference gene primer amplification gave nucleated cell count estimates. Sequenced by immunoSEQ multiplex PCR; TCRdb stores in-frame clones only, minus some. D and trimming come from the DNA, and the V and J calls and clone size come from that table. This table has about 78,000 clones, about 90% appearing once. Sequencing was performed on peripheral blood. The receptor comes from a woman in her forties or fifties in a cohort sampled during active COVID-19. The chain links TRBV20-1 to TRBJ2-3; 12 positions match TRBD1. The CDR3 here is CSASYGTGGGDTQYF. CDR3 bases: TGCAGTGCTAGTTACGGGACAGGGGGCGGAGATACGCAGTATTTT.